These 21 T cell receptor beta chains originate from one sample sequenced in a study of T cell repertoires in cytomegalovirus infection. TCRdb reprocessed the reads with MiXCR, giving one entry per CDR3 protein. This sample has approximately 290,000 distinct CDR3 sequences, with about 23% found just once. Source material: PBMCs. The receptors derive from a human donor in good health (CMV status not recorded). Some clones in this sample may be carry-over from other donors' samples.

In nucleotides, the CDR3 is TGTGCCAGCAGCCTCCTCCGGGAGGGTACCGGGGAGCTGTTTTTT. It specifies CASSLLREGTGELFF. This chain connects TRBV2 to TRBJ2-2; 8 positions match TRBD2. The ends lost 6 bases at V and 5 bases at J; junction bases unmatched: 8. CDR3 length: 15 residues. The germline V gene encodes CDR1 SNHLY and CDR2 FYNNEI.

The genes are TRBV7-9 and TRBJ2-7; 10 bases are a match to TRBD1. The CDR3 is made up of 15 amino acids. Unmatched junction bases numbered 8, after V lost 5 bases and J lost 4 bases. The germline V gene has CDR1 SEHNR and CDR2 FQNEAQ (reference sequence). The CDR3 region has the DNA TGTGCCAGCAGCACGCGGACAGGGGGGATTTACGAGCAGTACTTC. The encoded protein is CASSTRTGGIYEQYF.

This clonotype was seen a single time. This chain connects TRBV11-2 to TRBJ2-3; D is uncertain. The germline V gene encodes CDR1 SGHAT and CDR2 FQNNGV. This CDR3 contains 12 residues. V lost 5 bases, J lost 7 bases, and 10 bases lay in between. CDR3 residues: CASSLSTNTQYF. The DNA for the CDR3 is TGTGCCAGCAGCCTCAGTACAAATACGCAGTATTTT.

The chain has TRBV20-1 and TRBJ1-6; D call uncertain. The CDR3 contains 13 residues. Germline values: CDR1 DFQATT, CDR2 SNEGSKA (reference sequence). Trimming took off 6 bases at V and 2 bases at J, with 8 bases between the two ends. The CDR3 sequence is CSAVDTYNSPLHF. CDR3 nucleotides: TGCAGTGCGGTAGACACCTATAATTCACCCCTCCACTTT.

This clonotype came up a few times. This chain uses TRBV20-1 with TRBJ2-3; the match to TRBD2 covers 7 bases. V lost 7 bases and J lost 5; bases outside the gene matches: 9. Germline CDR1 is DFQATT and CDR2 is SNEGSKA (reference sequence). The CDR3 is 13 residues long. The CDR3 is CSVPWRGLDTQYF. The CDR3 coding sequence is TGCAGTGTTCCTTGGCGGGGGTTAGATACGCAGTATTTT.

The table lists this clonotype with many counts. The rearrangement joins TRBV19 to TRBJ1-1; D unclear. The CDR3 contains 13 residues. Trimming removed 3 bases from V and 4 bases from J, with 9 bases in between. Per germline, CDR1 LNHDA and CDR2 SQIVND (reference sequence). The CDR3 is CASSILITTEAFF. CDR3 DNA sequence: TGTGCCAGTAGTATTTTGATAACCACTGAAGCTTTCTTT. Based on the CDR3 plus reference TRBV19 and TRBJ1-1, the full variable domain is DGGITQSPKYLFRKEGQNVTLSCEQNLNHDAMYWYRQDPGQGLRLIYYSQIVNDFQKGDIAEGYSVSREKKESFPLTVTSAQKNPTAFYLCASSILITTEAFFGQGTRLTVV.

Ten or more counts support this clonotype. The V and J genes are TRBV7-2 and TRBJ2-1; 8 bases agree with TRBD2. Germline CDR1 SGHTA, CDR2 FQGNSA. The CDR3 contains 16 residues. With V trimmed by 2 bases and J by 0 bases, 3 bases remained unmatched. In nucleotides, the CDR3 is TGTGCCAGCAGCTTAATTAGCGGGATCTCCTACAATGAGCAGTTCTTC. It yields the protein CASSLISGISYNEQFF.

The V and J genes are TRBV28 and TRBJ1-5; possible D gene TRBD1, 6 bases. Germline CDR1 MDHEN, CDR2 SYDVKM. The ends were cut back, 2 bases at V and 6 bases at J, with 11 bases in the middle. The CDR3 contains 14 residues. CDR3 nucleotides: TGTGCCAGCAGTTTAGTACAGGGTTTTCAGCCCCAGCATTTT. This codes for CASSLVQGFQPQHF.

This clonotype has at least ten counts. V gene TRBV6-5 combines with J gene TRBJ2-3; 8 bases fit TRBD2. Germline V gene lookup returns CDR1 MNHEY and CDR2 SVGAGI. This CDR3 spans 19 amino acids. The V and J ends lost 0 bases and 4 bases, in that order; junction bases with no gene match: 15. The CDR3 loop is CASSYSDSGTYGGADTQYF. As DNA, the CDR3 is TGTGCCAGCAGTTACTCGGATAGCGGGACCTACGGCGGGGCAGATACGCAGTATTTT.

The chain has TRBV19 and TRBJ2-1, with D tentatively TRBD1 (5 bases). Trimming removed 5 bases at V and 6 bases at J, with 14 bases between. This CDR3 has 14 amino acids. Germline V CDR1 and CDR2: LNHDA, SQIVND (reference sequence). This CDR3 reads CASSPAGLSNEQFF. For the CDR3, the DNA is TGTGCCAGTAGTCCGGCAGGGTTGTCCAATGAGCAGTTCTTC.

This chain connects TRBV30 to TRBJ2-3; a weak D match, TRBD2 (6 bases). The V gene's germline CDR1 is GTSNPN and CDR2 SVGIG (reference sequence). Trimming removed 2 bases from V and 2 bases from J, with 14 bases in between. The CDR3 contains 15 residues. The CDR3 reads CAWSPTSQITDTQYF. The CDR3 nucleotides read TGTGCCTGGAGTCCTACTAGCCAAATCACAGATACGCAGTATTTT.

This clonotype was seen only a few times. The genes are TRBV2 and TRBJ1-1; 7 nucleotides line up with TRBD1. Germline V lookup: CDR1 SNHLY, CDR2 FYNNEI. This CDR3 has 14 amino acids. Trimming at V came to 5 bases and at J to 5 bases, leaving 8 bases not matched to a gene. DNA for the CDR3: TGTGCCAGCAGTAGGACAGGACAACGAACTGAAGCTTTCTTT. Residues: CASSRTGQRTEAFF.

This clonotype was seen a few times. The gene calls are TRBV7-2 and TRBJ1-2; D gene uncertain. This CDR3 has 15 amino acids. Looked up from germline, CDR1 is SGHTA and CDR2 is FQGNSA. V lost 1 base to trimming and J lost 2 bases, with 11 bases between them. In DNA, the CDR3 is TGTGCCAGCAGCTTAGTTGCTGGCGGGAACTATGGCTACACCTTC. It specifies CASSLVAGGNYGYTF.

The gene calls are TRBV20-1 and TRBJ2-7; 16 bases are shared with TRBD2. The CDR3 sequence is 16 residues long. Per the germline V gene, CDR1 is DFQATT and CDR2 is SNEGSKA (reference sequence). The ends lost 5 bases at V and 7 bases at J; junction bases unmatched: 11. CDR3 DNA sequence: TGCAGTGCTGTCCACGGGACTAGCGGGAGGGCAGGGGAGCAGTACTTC. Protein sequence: CSAVHGTSGRAGEQYF.

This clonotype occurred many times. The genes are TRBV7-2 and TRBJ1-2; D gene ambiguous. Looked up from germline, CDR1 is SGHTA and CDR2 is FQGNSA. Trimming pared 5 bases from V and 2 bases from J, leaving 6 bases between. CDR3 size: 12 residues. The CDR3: CASSPGNYGYTF. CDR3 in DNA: TGTGCCAGCAGCCCAGGAAACTATGGCTACACCTTC.

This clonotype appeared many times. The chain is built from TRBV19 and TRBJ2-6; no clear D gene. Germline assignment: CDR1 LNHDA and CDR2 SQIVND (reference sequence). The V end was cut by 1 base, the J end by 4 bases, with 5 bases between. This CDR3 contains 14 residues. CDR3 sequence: CASSIVGGANVLTF. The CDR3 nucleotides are TGTGCCAGTAGTATAGTCGGGGGGGCCAACGTCCTGACTTTC.

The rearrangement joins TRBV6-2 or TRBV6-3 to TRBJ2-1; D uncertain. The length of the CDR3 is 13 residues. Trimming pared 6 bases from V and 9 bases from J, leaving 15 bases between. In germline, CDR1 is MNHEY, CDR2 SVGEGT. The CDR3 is CASSSLDSTEQFF. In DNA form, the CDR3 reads TGTGCCAGCAGCAGCCTAGACTCAACTGAGCAGTTCTTC.

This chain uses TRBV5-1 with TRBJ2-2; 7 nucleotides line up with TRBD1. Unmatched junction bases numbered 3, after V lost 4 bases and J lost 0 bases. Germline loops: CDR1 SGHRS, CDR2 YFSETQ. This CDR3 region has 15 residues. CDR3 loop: CASSVGQPNTGELFF. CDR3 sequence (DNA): TGCGCCAGCAGCGTGGGACAGCCGAACACCGGGGAGCTGTTTTTT.

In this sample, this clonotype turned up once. CDR3 region: CASSPGRPLGERNQPQHF. DNA of the CDR3: TGTGCCAGCAGTCCGGGTCGCCCTTTAGGTGAGAGAAATCAGCCCCAGCATTTT. This chain uses TRBV6-2 or TRBV6-3 with TRBJ1-5; D is unclear. V lost 5 bases and J 4 bases, leaving 24 bases between the germline ends. The CDR3 consists of 18 residues. Germline V gives CDR1 MNHEY, CDR2 SVGEGT.

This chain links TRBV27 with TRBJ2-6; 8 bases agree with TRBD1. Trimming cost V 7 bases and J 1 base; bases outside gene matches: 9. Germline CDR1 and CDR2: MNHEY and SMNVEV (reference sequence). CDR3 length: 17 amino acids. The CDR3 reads CASIRGRGLSGANVLTF. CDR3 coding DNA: TGTGCCAGCATAAGGGGCAGGGGGCTTTCTGGGGCCAACGTCCTGACTTTC.

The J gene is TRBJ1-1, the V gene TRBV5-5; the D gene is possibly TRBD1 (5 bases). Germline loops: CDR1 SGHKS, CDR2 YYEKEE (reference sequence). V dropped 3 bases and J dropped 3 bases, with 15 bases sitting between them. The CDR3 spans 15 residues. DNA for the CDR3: TGTGCCAGCAGCTCCGAGGCCAGGGTGGACACTGAAGCTTTCTTT. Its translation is CASSSEARVDTEAFF.